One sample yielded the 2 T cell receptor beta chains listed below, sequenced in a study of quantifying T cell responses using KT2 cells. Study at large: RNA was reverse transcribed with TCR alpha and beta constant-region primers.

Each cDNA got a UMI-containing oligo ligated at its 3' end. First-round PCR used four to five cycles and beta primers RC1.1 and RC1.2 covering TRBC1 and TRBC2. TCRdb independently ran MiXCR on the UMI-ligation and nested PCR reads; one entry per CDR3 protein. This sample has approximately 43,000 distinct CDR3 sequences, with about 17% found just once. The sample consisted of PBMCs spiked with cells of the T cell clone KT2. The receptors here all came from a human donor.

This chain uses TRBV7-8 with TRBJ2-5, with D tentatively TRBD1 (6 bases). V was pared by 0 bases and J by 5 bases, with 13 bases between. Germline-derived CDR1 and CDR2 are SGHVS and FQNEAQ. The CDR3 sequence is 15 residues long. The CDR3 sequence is CASSLAGAEAETQYF. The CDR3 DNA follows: TGTGCCAGCAGCTTAGCGGGGGCCGAGGCGGAGACCCAGTACTTC.

CDR3 in DNA: TGCGCCAGCAGCCAGACAGGGCTCGGGGAGCTGTTTTTT. Translating gives CASSQTGLGELFF. This rearrangement joins TRBV4-1 to TRBJ2-2; 7 nucleotides agree with TRBD1. V trimming: 3 bases; J trimming: 7 bases; junction bases outside the gene matches: 2. This CDR3 comprises 13 residues. Germline V gene lookup returns CDR1 MGHRA and CDR2 YSYEKL.